The 27 T cell receptor beta chains listed next were all sequenced from one sample in a study of cytomegalovirus exposure and HLA in healthy donors. PCR amplification relied on 60 Vbeta primers (plus 13 Jbeta primers). Libraries were prepared by immunoSEQ multiplex PCR; TCRdb keeps only in-frame clonotypes and omits some of them. The sample consists of under 200,000 clones, roughly 87% of them appearing once. Sequenced: PBMCs. The receptor set was obtained from a boy aged 2-9 years in good health and CMV-seronegative.

Here the CDR3 reads CASSLAGGIHNEQFF. The CDR3, as DNA: TGCGCCAGCAGCCTAGCGGGAGGGATTCACAATGAGCAGTTCTTC. The chain couples TRBV4-1 to TRBJ2-1; TRBD2 matches 11 bases. This CDR3 is 15 amino acids long. With V trimmed by 4 bases and J by 5 bases, 4 bases remained unmatched. CDR1 is MGHRA, CDR2 YSYEKL, per germline.

This clone has just one count. The rearrangement uses TRBV9 and TRBJ2-2; 11 bases are a match to TRBD2. Germline-derived CDR1 and CDR2 are SGDLS and YYNGEE. The CDR3 extends over 15 amino acids. Trimming cost V 4 bases and J 7 bases; bases outside gene matches: 6. The CDR3 nucleotides are TGTGCCAGCAGCTTTAGCGGGAGGGTTGACGGGGAGCTGTTTTTT. Translation: CASSFSGRVDGELFF.

The V and J genes are TRBV10-2 and TRBJ2-2; D is possibly TRBD2 (6 bases). The CDR3 length is 16 residues. Germline V lookup: CDR1 WSHSY, CDR2 SAAADI. Trimming took off 8 bases at V and 0 bases at J, with 16 bases between the two ends. The CDR3 sequence: CASRLQGGANTGELFF. The CDR3 coding sequence is TGCGCCAGCCGGCTTCAGGGCGGGGCGAACACCGGGGAGCTGTTTTTT.

Notes on this clone: In the same sample, other DNA sequences code for this CDR3. This chain uses TRBV7-2 with TRBJ1-2; TRBD1 is a possible D gene (5 bases). Trimming took 3 bases from V and 4 from J, leaving 9 bases between them. Germline CDR1 SGHTA, CDR2 FQGNSA. The CDR3 has 13 residues. The CDR3 region is CASSLGGFYGYTF. CDR3 in DNA: TGTGCCAGCAGCTTGGGGGGATTCTATGGCTACACCTTC.

The rearrangement uses TRBV9 and TRBJ2-1, with a tentative D call TRBD1 (6 bases). V was shortened by 2 bases and J by 1 base, with 13 bases between the two germline ends. The CDR3 extends over 16 amino acids. Per germline, CDR1 SGDLS and CDR2 YYNGEE. CDR3 residues: CASSVLGGASYNEQFF. The CDR3 nucleotides are TGTGCCAGCAGCGTCCTAGGGGGTGCGTCCTACAATGAGCAGTTCTTC.

V gene TRBV6-1 combines with J gene TRBJ2-3; D perhaps matches TRBD2 (7 bases). CDR1 is MNHNS and CDR2 is SASEGT in the germline V gene. The V gene lost 10 bases and the J gene lost 1 base, with 18 bases spanning the gap. There are 15 residues in the CDR3. The CDR3 region has the DNA TGTGCCATCCAGGGGAGGCTAGCGGGCACAGATACGCAGTATTTT. Residues: CAIQGRLAGTDTQYF.

The chain uses TRBV7-3 and TRBJ2-6, with a possible D match to TRBD2 (5 bases). Germline CDR1 and CDR2: SGHTA and FQGTGA. This CDR3 is 16 amino acids long. Trimming took off 0 bases at V and 2 bases at J, with 8 bases between the two ends. The CDR3 DNA reads as TGTGCCAGCAGCTTAACGTCCGGGGCTGGGGCCAACGTCCTGACTTTC. This translates into CASSLTSGAGANVLTF.

The genes are TRBV14 and TRBJ2-3; 9 positions match TRBD2. The CDR3 loop spans 16 amino acids. With 4 bases clipped from V and 4 bases from J, the junction kept 9 bases outside the gene matches. Germline values: CDR1 SGHDN, CDR2 FVKESK. The CDR3 nucleotides read TGTGCCAGCAGCCCTCTTAGCGGGAGAATCTCAGATACGCAGTATTTT. This translates into CASSPLSGRISDTQYF. Full variable domain (remainder filled in from reference TRBV14 and TRBJ2-3): EAGVTQFPSHSVIEKGQTVTLRCDPISGHDNLYWYRRVMGKEIKFLLHFVKESKQDESGMPNNRFLAERTGGTYSTLKVQPAELEDSGVYFCASSPLSGRISDTQYFGPGTRLTVL.

The rearrangement uses TRBV2 and TRBJ2-2, with 9 nucleotides matching TRBD2. Germline CDR1 reads SNHLY; CDR2 reads FYNNEI. J was trimmed by 7 bases and V by 0 bases; bases with no gene match: 12. The CDR3 sequence is 18 residues long. The CDR3 DNA reads as TGTGCCAGCAGTGAAGCTGGAATAGCGGGAGTATTAAGCGGGGAGCTGTTTTTT. Its protein is CASSEAGIAGVLSGELFF.

The chain recombines TRBV29-1 with TRBJ1-1; 7 nucleotides match TRBD1. Germline loops: CDR1 SQVTM, CDR2 ANQGSEA. V was clipped by 0 bases and J by 8 bases; unmatched bases: 15. This CDR3 spans 16 amino acids. Here the CDR3 reads CSVEEGPTGAHNEAFF. In DNA form, the CDR3 reads TGCAGCGTTGAAGAGGGCCCTACAGGGGCCCATAACGAAGCTTTCTTT.

The rearrangement joins TRBV28 to TRBJ1-5; tentative D call: TRBD1 (6 bases). Per the germline V gene, CDR1 is MDHEN and CDR2 is SYDVKM. The CDR3 is 16 amino acids. V gave up 4 bases and J gave up 5 bases, with 18 bases separating them. The CDR3 loop is CASSSRYRVPDQPQHF. The CDR3 DNA sequence: TGTGCCAGCAGTTCCCGATACAGGGTTCCCGATCAGCCCCAGCATTTT. The whole variable domain, remainder taken from reference TRBV28 and TRBJ1-5, is DVKVTQSSRYLVKRTGEKVFLECVQDMDHENMFWYRQDPGLGLRLIYFSYDVKMKEKGDIPEGYSVSREKKERFSLILESASTNQTSMYLCASSSRYRVPDQPQHFGDGTRLSIL.

The CDR3 DNA sequence: TGTGCCAGTTCTGGGACAGGGGAGTTCCAATTATATCAGCCCCAGCATTTT. This codes for CASSGTGEFQLYQPQHF. The chain is built from TRBV19 and TRBJ1-5, with 10 bases lining up with TRBD1. There are 17 residues in the CDR3. The V gene's germline CDR1 is LNHDA and CDR2 SQIVND (reference sequence). The ends lost 8 bases at V and 5 bases at J; junction bases unmatched: 15.

The chain joins TRBV30 to TRBJ1-2; 7 nucleotides agree with TRBD1. V was clipped by 5 bases and J by 2 bases; unmatched bases: 8. The CDR3 consists of 14 residues. Germline-derived CDR1 and CDR2 are GTSNPN and SVGIG (reference sequence). The chain's CDR3 is CAWGTIQGNYGYTF. The DNA for the CDR3 is TGTGCCTGGGGTACCATACAGGGGAACTATGGCTACACCTTC.

V is TRBV28 and J is TRBJ1-6; 10 bases map to TRBD1. The CDR3 length is 15 residues. Unmatched junction bases numbered 8, after V lost 5 bases and J lost 10 bases. Germline V gives CDR1 MDHEN, CDR2 SYDVKM. The CDR3, as DNA: TGTGCCAGCAGTACCTGGACAGGGGGAGGATCACCCCTCCACTTT. It yields the protein CASSTWTGGGSPLHF.

In regard to this clone: The same CDR3 arises from other DNA sequences in this sample as well. V and J are TRBV9 and TRBJ2-1; D possibly corresponds to TRBD2 (5 bases). CDR3 length: 15 residues. Germline values: CDR1 SGDLS, CDR2 YYNGEE. V was shortened by 0 bases and J by 4 bases, with 11 bases between the two germline ends. The CDR3 is CASSVVGSSYNEQFF. In nucleotides, the CDR3 is TGTGCCAGCAGCGTAGTAGGGAGCTCGTACAATGAGCAGTTCTTC.

The J gene is TRBJ2-7, the V gene TRBV6-5; D possibly corresponds to TRBD1 (5 bases). V was pared by 6 bases and J by 6 bases, with 9 bases between. The CDR3 is 11 residues long. The germline V gene has CDR1 MNHEY and CDR2 SVGAGI. This CDR3 is CASRDIAEQYF. In DNA, the CDR3 is TGTGCCAGCAGGGACATAGCCGAGCAGTACTTC.

The V and J genes are TRBV10-3 and TRBJ1-2; 10 positions agree with TRBD1. V lost 9 bases to trimming and J lost 8 bases; unmatched junction nucleotides: 12. Germline V lookup: CDR1 ENHRY, CDR2 SYGVKD. The CDR3 contains 14 residues. In DNA, the CDR3 is TGTGCCATGGGCCCGGGACAGGGGAATCGCGGCTACACCTTC. Translating it yields CAMGPGQGNRGYTF.

This chain uses TRBV5-3 with TRBJ2-3; 8 nucleotides agree with TRBD2. TRBV5-3 is treated as an ORF (open reading frame) with a function not yet certain. The length of the CDR3 is 14 residues. The V gene end was trimmed by 3 bases and the J gene end by 4 bases; junction bases not matched to a gene: 4. CDR3 nucleotides: TGTGCCAGAAGCTATGGACTAGCCTCAGATACGCAGTATTTT. It codes for CARSYGLASDTQYF.

The chain has TRBV10-3 and TRBJ1-1; perhaps TRBD1 as D (5 bases). CDR3 length: 13 amino acids. V gave up 5 bases and J gave up 2 bases, with 9 bases separating them. Germline V CDR1 and CDR2: ENHRY, SYGVKD. The CDR3 region has the DNA TGTGCCATCAGTACGACAGAAAACACTGAAGCTTTCTTT. It translates to CAISTTENTEAFF.

The chain uses TRBV7-9 and TRBJ2-7; D possibly corresponds to TRBD2 (5 bases). CDR3 size: 13 residues. Germline lookup yields CDR1 SEHNR and CDR2 FQNEAQ (reference sequence). Trimming took 2 bases from V and 6 from J, leaving 11 bases between them. For the CDR3, the DNA is TGTGCCAGCAGCTTAATGGTAGCGTTCGAGCAGTACTTC. As protein: CASSLMVAFEQYF.

This rearrangement joins TRBV27 to TRBJ2-7, with D possibly matching TRBD1 (6 bases). V gave up 0 bases and J gave up 5 bases, with 14 bases separating them. Germline lookup yields CDR1 MNHEY and CDR2 SMNVEV (reference sequence). There are 15 residues in the CDR3. In nucleotides, the CDR3 is TGTGCCAGCAGTTTATCCGGGACAAATTCCCACGAGCAGTACTTC. It translates to CASSLSGTNSHEQYF.

V usage is TRBV5-4 and J usage is TRBJ1-2, with TRBD1 matching over 11 bases. V shed 4 bases and J 2 bases; nucleotides not matched to a gene: 4. The CDR3 runs 15 residues. The germline V gene has CDR1 SGHNT and CDR2 YYREEE (reference sequence). CDR3 nucleotides: TGTGCCAGCAGCGGGGGGGACAGGGGGAACTATGGCTACACCTTC. Its protein is CASSGGDRGNYGYTF.

This clone occurred a few times. The CDR3 sequence: CASSPLAGGRETQYF. The CDR3 coding sequence is TGTGCCAGCAGCCCCCTGGCGGGGGGGCGAGAGACCCAGTACTTC. The genes are TRBV7-2 and TRBJ2-5; the match to TRBD2 covers 9 bases. CDR1 is SGHTA and CDR2 is FQGNSA in the germline V gene. This CDR3 contains 15 residues. Trimming cost V 5 bases and J 4 bases; bases outside gene matches: 8.

This clone was found once. The chain carries TRBV5-1 and TRBJ2-5; 9 bases fit TRBD2. Germline CDR1 reads SGHRS; CDR2 reads YFSETQ. This CDR3 comprises 16 residues. Trimming at V came to 4 bases and at J to 2 bases, leaving 9 bases not matched to a gene. CDR3 amino acids: CASSPGLAGDQETQYF. DNA for the CDR3: TGCGCCAGCAGCCCGGGGTTAGCGGGGGATCAAGAGACCCAGTACTTC.

This chain links TRBV28 with TRBJ2-3; TRBD2 matches at 12 bases. Germline assignment: CDR1 MDHEN and CDR2 SYDVKM. This CDR3 is built from 17 residues. V shed 5 bases, J shed 1 base, and the junction held 7 bases outside the gene matches. The CDR3 nucleotides are TGTGCCAGCAGTAGGACTAGCGGGATGAACGGCACAGATACGCAGTATTTT. It is translated as CASSRTSGMNGTDTQYF.

In DNA form, the CDR3 reads TGTGCCAGCAGCGTAGAGGTCCAGGCTAACTATGGCTACACCTTC. Translated: CASSVEVQANYGYTF. The chain links TRBV9 to TRBJ1-2; D gene uncertain. This CDR3 has 15 amino acids. In germline, CDR1 is SGDLS, CDR2 YYNGEE. V was shortened by 0 bases and J by 0 bases, with 9 bases between the two germline ends. Complete variable domain (other parts from reference TRBV9 and TRBJ1-2): DSGVTQTPKHLITATGQRVTLRCSPRSGDLSVYWYQQSLDQGLQFLIQYYNGEERAKGNILERFSAQQFPDLHSELNLSSLELGDSALYFCASSVEVQANYGYTFGSGTRLTVV.

V and J are TRBV5-6 and TRBJ1-2; 11 positions match TRBD1. The V gene's germline CDR1 is SGHDT and CDR2 YYEEEE. The CDR3 extends over 16 amino acids. The J segment lost 8 bases and the V segment lost 2 bases, leaving 11 bases of the junction unmatched. The CDR3 loop reads CASSFLPRTGGGGYTF. DNA for the CDR3: TGTGCCAGCAGCTTTCTCCCCAGGACAGGGGGCGGGGGCTACACCTTC.